Shown below are 20 T cell receptor beta chains from a single sample sequenced in a study of shared clonotypes between healthy human individuals (dated by TCRdb to the early 2020s). Receptor libraries were prepared by the immunoSEQ multiplex PCR assay. This is the immuneACCESS table as TCRdb keeps it, with only in-frame sequences that have V and J called. A part of the clones is gone; compared with another copy, unresolved V genes explain less than half, and the rest is unexplained. Counted in this sample were roughly 2.5 million clones; around nine tenths of them appeared once. Roughly 0.13% of the sample is taken by the ten largest. Material for sequencing was naive CD4+ T cells sorted from blood. The cell subset or site label of this sample denotes: CD45RA+ positively selected. The receptor set was obtained from a man in his late teens or twenties in good health.

The rearrangement joins TRBV6-5 to TRBJ1-2, with 7 bases fitting TRBD1. CDR3 length: 15 amino acids. CDR1 MNHEY and CDR2 SVGAGI come from the germline V gene. Unmatched junction bases numbered 5, after V lost 2 bases and J lost 2 bases. CDR3 in DNA: TGTGCCAGCAGTTACATGGCACAGGGGAACTATGGCTACACCTTC. Translation gives CASSYMAQGNYGYTF.

This sequence joins TRBV5-8 and TRBJ1-6; D is ambiguous. Trimming left V 3 bases short and J 13 bases short, with 17 bases between. In germline, CDR1 is SGHTS, CDR2 YDEGEE. This CDR3 has 14 amino acids. The CDR3 protein is CASSSAVGSPPLHF. In DNA, the CDR3 is TGTGCCAGCAGCTCCGCCGTGGGCTCGCCGCCCCTCCACTTT. The full variable domain, rest sourced from reference TRBV5-8 and TRBJ1-6, is EAGVTQSPTHLIKTRGQQATLRCSPISGHTSVYWYQQALGLGLQFLLWYDEGEERNRGNFPPRFSGRQFPNYSSELNVNALELEDSALYLCASSSAVGSPPLHFGNGTRLTVT.

The chain is built from TRBV28 and TRBJ2-1; D ambiguous. The V gene lost 7 bases and the J gene lost 11 bases, with 15 bases spanning the gap. CDR1 is MDHEN and CDR2 is SYDVKM in the germline V gene. The CDR3 has 12 residues. CDR3 loop: CASTGGLSQQFF. In nucleotides, the CDR3 is TGTGCCAGCACGGGCGGCCTCAGTCAGCAGTTCTTC.

This clone was detected once. V is TRBV29-1 and J is TRBJ2-7, with 9 bases that match TRBD1. Germline loops: CDR1 SQVTM, CDR2 ANQGSEA. The CDR3 extends over 13 amino acids. Trimming cost V 4 bases and J 1 base; bases outside gene matches: 2. This CDR3 is CSVGQGVSYEQYF. CDR3 bases: TGCAGCGTTGGACAGGGGGTATCCTACGAGCAGTACTTC.

The rearrangement joins TRBV10-3 to TRBJ1-6, with D possibly TRBD1 on 5 matching bases. Germline V CDR1 and CDR2: ENHRY, SYGVKD. V gave up 3 bases and J gave up 6 bases, with 9 bases separating them. The CDR3 has 14 amino acids. The CDR3 loop reads CAISETGVNSPLHF. The CDR3, as DNA: TGTGCCATCAGTGAAACGGGGGTTAATTCACCCCTCCACTTT.

The V call is TRBV19, the J call TRBJ2-3, with a weak D call TRBD1 (6 bases). The CDR3 spans 16 residues. V was pared by 3 bases and J by 2 bases, with 15 bases between. Germline lookup yields CDR1 LNHDA and CDR2 SQIVND (reference sequence). The CDR3 DNA reads TGTGCCAGTAGTATTGGGGGCTCGACTACCACAGATACGCAGTATTTT. The encoded protein is CASSIGGSTTTDTQYF.

V usage is TRBV7-2 and J usage is TRBJ2-5; no clear D. Trimming pared 2 bases from V and 2 bases from J, leaving 6 bases between. Germline-derived CDR1 and CDR2 are SGHTA and FQGNSA. This CDR3 comprises 13 residues. CDR3 in amino acids: CASSLLEQETQYF. The CDR3 nucleotides read TGTGCCAGCAGCTTATTAGAACAAGAGACCCAGTACTTC. Supplemented by reference TRBV7-2 and TRBJ2-5, the full variable domain reads GAGVSQSPSNKVTEKGKDVELRCDPISGHTALYWYRQSLGQGLEFLIYFQGNSAPDKSGLPSDRFSAERTGGSVSTLTIQRTQQEDSAVYLCASSLLEQETQYFGPGTRLLVL.

V usage is TRBV6-6 and J usage is TRBJ2-2, with 7 bases aligning to TRBD1. Trimming cost V 2 bases and J 4 bases; bases outside gene matches: 4. The CDR3 covers 15 residues. Germline CDR1 and CDR2: MNHNY and SVGAGI (reference sequence). The CDR3 sequence is CASSYQGEVTGELFF. As DNA, the CDR3 is TGTGCCAGCAGTTACCAGGGGGAAGTCACCGGGGAGCTGTTTTTT.

This chain connects TRBV5-1 to TRBJ2-3; perhaps D is TRBD1 or TRBD2 (5 bases each). V lost 1 base to trimming and J lost 2 bases, with 11 bases between them. Germline V gives CDR1 SGHRS, CDR2 YFSETQ. The CDR3 is 15 residues long. The CDR3 sequence: CASSLRGFNTDTQYF. CDR3 coding DNA: TGCGCCAGCAGCTTGCGGGGCTTCAACACAGATACGCAGTATTTT.

The chain links TRBV5-1 to TRBJ2-2, with a possible D match to TRBD2 (5 bases). Germline values: CDR1 SGHRS, CDR2 YFSETQ. The V and J ends lost 1 base and 5 bases respectively, with 15 bases between them. The CDR3 is 16 amino acids. CDR3: CASSLLEGLKTGELFF. CDR3 nucleotides: TGCGCCAGCAGCTTGCTAGAGGGTTTGAAAACCGGGGAGCTGTTTTTT.

The CDR3 sequence is CASSPRTSEGEQFF. The CDR3 DNA sequence: TGTGCCAGCTCACCAAGGACTAGCGAGGGTGAGCAGTTCTTC. The chain uses TRBV18 and TRBJ2-1; 9 bases fit TRBD2. CDR3 length: 14 amino acids. V gave up 2 bases and J gave up 9 bases; unmatched junction bases: 5. Looked up from germline, CDR1 is KGHSH and CDR2 is LQKENI.

This clone was seen only a few times. This sequence joins TRBV29-1 and TRBJ1-1, with D unresolved. The V end lost 6 bases, the J end lost 1 base, and 9 bases lay between the germline ends. Germline CDR1 is SQVTM and CDR2 is ANQGSEA. There are 12 residues in the CDR3. The CDR3, as DNA: TGCAGCGTGAGTAACAAGAACACTGAAGCTTTCTTT. Translation: CSVSNKNTEAFF.

The DNA of the CDR3 is TGTGCCAGCAGCTTTCCAGGGTCCTACGAGCAGTACTTC. Translating gives CASSFPGSYEQYF. The V gene is TRBV5-4, the J gene TRBJ2-7, with D possibly TRBD1 on 5 matching bases. This CDR3 contains 13 residues. Germline V gene sequence: CDR1 SGHNT, CDR2 YYREEE (reference sequence). Trimming took 2 bases from V and 1 from J, leaving 7 bases between them.

The chain links TRBV5-1 to TRBJ2-5; D perhaps matches TRBD2 (7 bases). CDR3 length equals 17 residues. Germline V gives CDR1 SGHRS, CDR2 YFSETQ. V was shortened by 4 bases and J by 5 bases, with 24 bases between the two germline ends. The DNA for the CDR3 is TGCGCCAGCAGCCCTCTTCTTGGGAGGGGGGCCGGGGAGACCCAGTACTTC. Encoded protein: CASSPLLGRGAGETQYF.

V and J are TRBV5-4 and TRBJ2-7; TRBD1 agrees at 7 bases. V dropped 3 bases and J dropped 0; count of bases not matched to a gene: 6. The CDR3 loop spans 15 amino acids. The germline V gene has CDR1 SGHNT and CDR2 YYREEE (reference sequence). The CDR3 DNA follows: TGTGCCAGCAGCTGGACGGGACAGAGCTCCTACGAGCAGTACTTC. The encoded protein is CASSWTGQSSYEQYF.

The chain links TRBV6-5 to TRBJ1-5; D unclear. Germline-derived CDR1 and CDR2 are MNHEY and SVGAGI. Trimming stripped 0 bases from V and 3 bases from J, with 9 bases between. CDR3 length: 15 residues. The CDR3 region has the DNA TGTGCCAGCAGTTACTCGAGGCCCTACAATCAGCCCCAGCATTTT. It translates to CASSYSRPYNQPQHF.

The chain employs TRBV4-3 and TRBJ2-1; D possibly corresponds to TRBD1 (5 bases). The germline V gene encodes CDR1 LGHNA and CDR2 YSLEER. V dropped 3 bases and J dropped 12 bases, with 15 bases sitting between them. The CDR3 length is 13 residues. CDR3 amino acids: CASSQGPTTAQFF. DNA of the CDR3: TGCGCCAGCAGCCAGGGGCCCACTACTGCGCAGTTCTTC.

The CDR3 sequence: CASSSPGGGGYTF. In DNA, the CDR3 is TGTGCCAGCAGTTCCCCCGGGGGCGGCGGCTACACCTTC. V is TRBV28 and J is TRBJ1-2; TRBD1 might be the D (6 bases). The germline CDR1 and CDR2 sequences are MDHEN and SYDVKM. The CDR3 spans 13 residues. Between the trimmed V and J ends, which lost 4 bases and 8 bases, there was a span of 14 bases.

The chain links TRBV19 to TRBJ1-5; the match to TRBD1 covers 10 bases. CDR3 length equals 15 residues. Germline CDR1 and CDR2: LNHDA and SQIVND (reference sequence). V trimming: 4 bases; J trimming: 7 bases; junction bases outside the gene matches: 7. As DNA, the CDR3 is TGTGCCAGTAGTAATCGACAGGGGGCCGGACAGCCCCAGCATTTT. Its protein product is CASSNRQGAGQPQHF. Using reference TRBV19 and TRBJ1-5 for the parts outside the CDR3, the full variable domain is DGGITQSPKYLFRKEGQNVTLSCEQNLNHDAMYWYRQDPGQGLRLIYYSQIVNDFQKGDIAEGYSVSREKKESFPLTVTSAQKNPTAFYLCASSNRQGAGQPQHFGDGTRLSIL.

The chain employs TRBV19 and TRBJ2-5; 7 bases fit TRBD2. The CDR3 spans 15 residues. V dropped 3 bases and J dropped 5; count of bases not matched to a gene: 9. From germline, CDR1 is LNHDA and CDR2 SQIVND (reference sequence). The CDR3 sequence: CASSMAAREWETQYF. CDR3 coding DNA: TGTGCCAGTAGTATGGCTGCGCGGGAGTGGGAGACCCAGTACTTC.